These 28 T cell receptor beta chains were sequenced from one sample in a study of blood T cells in healthy people across ages. A sample-barcoded 5' primer and a J-beta primer mix were used in a second PCR of about 7 to 12 cycles. A single record per CDR3 protein comes from TCRdb applying MiXCR to the 5' RACE reads. Altogether approximately 1.5 million distinct CDR3 sequences are present, 30% to 40% being singletons, with the ten largest covering roughly 12%. The sequenced material came from blood. The receptors come from a woman aged 25 to 45 in good health.

In this sample, this clonotype turned up a few times. The CDR3 region has the DNA TGCGCCAGCAGCGAGGGCCCCGCGGGGAAGTTCTTC. This codes for CASSEGPAGKFF. The chain uses TRBV5-1 and TRBJ2-1, with D possibly matching TRBD2 (6 bases). V was trimmed by 4 bases and J by 14 bases, leaving 16 bases between them. CDR3 size: 12 residues. Germline CDR1 reads SGHRS; CDR2 reads YFSETQ.

This chain links TRBV12-3 or TRBV12-4 with TRBJ2-7; unclear D gene. The J call may be in error: the DNA end matches TRBJ2-5 better. There are 13 residues in the CDR3. CDR3 protein: CASSLAPTKTQYF. The CDR3 DNA follows: TGTGCCAGCAGTTTAGCTCCTACAAAGACCCAGTACTTC.

The gene calls are TRBV10-3 and TRBJ2-5; D may be TRBD1 (5 bases). CDR3 size: 12 residues. The germline V and J ends were trimmed by 7 bases and 0 bases, with 6 bases remaining between them. The germline V gene encodes CDR1 ENHRY and CDR2 SYGVKD. The CDR3 nucleotides read TGTGCCATCACGGACAACCAAGAGACCCAGTACTTC. Translating it yields CAITDNQETQYF.

V gene TRBV14 combines with J gene TRBJ1-6; a possible D gene is TRBD1 (5 bases). Germline lookup yields CDR1 SGHDN and CDR2 FVKESK. Trimming took 8 bases from V and 7 from J, leaving 12 bases between them. The CDR3 length is 13 residues. CDR3 nucleotides: TGTGCCAGCCGAGCAGGGTTGAATTCACCCCTCCACTTT. Translating gives CASRAGLNSPLHF.

This CDR3 is CSAEGVTGRTYEQYF. The CDR3 bases are TGCAGTGCCGAAGGAGTTACAGGACGGACCTACGAGCAGTACTTC. V gene TRBV20-1 combines with J gene TRBJ2-7, with D perhaps TRBD1 (5 bases). The CDR3 is 15 residues long. V was shortened by 6 bases and J by 2 bases, with 20 bases between the two germline ends. Looked up from germline, CDR1 is DFQATT and CDR2 is SNEGSKA (reference sequence).

In its sample, this clonotype was seen a few times. The chain joins TRBV6-5 to TRBJ2-3, with D maybe TRBD1 (7 bases). V lost 2 bases and J 4 bases, leaving 13 bases between the germline ends. CDR1 is MNHEY, CDR2 SVGAGI, per germline. This CDR3 region has 15 residues. In DNA form, the CDR3 reads TGTGCCAGCAGTTACCGGGGGACAGTCTCAGATACGCAGTATTTT. It translates to CASSYRGTVSDTQYF.

The chain couples TRBV28 to TRBJ2-5; 8 positions agree with TRBD2. The V segment lost 6 bases and the J segment 9 bases; nucleotides outside the gene matches: 33. The germline V gene has CDR1 MDHEN and CDR2 SYDVKM. The CDR3 loop spans 21 amino acids. In DNA form, the CDR3 reads TGTGCCAGCAGACCTAAGCAGGGGCCGCTAGCGGGTAGAATCCAAGAGGTGGCCCAGTACTTC. Its translation is CASRPKQGPLAGRIQEVAQYF.

The rearrangement links TRBV20-1 to TRBJ2-1; 11 nucleotides match TRBD2. The germline V gene encodes CDR1 DFQATT and CDR2 SNEGSKA (reference sequence). The CDR3 has 15 residues. Trimming cost V 0 bases and J 9 bases; bases outside gene matches: 7. The chain's CDR3 is CSARELAGAIGEQFF. For the CDR3, the DNA is TGCAGTGCTAGAGAACTAGCGGGGGCAATAGGTGAGCAGTTCTTC.

This clonotype was seen a few times. The rearrangement uses TRBV5-1 and TRBJ2-1; weak D call: TRBD2 (5 bases). Deletions cut 0 bases from V and 8 bases from J, with 15 bases between. Germline V gene sequence: CDR1 SGHRS, CDR2 YFSETQ. The CDR3 length is 15 residues. CDR3 in amino acids: CASSLGGLRGDEQFF. In nucleotides, the CDR3 is TGCGCCAGCAGCTTGGGTGGACTGAGAGGCGATGAGCAGTTCTTC.

In this sample, this clonotype turned up a few times. This rearrangement joins TRBV2 to TRBJ2-1; maybe TRBD2 (5 bases). Germline V CDR1 and CDR2: SNHLY, FYNNEI. CDR3 length equals 13 residues. Trimming left V 6 bases short and J 8 bases short, with 14 bases between. For the CDR3, the DNA is TGTGCCAGCAGCAGACCAGCGGCCGATGAGCAGTTCTTC. Translation: CASSRPAADEQFF.

The sample holds a few counts of this clonotype. V is TRBV7-6 and J is TRBJ2-7; the match to TRBD2 covers 10 bases. The CDR3 sequence is 15 residues long. Per the germline V gene, CDR1 is SGHVS and CDR2 is FNYEAQ. V was clipped by 5 bases and J by 7 bases; unmatched bases: 11. CDR3 nucleotide sequence: TGTGCCAGCAGCCCGCAGACTAGCGGGCTCCTGGAGCAGTACTTC. This codes for CASSPQTSGLLEQYF.

The genes are TRBV13 and TRBJ2-2; D may be TRBD2 (7 bases). V was trimmed by 7 bases and J by 4 bases, leaving 25 bases between them. Germline values: CDR1 PRHDT, CDR2 FYEKMQ (reference sequence). The CDR3 sequence is 18 residues long. The CDR3 coding sequence is TGTGCCAGCACTCTCCGTGGGGGGGGCGCGGGTGGCACCGGGGAGCTGTTTTTT. As protein: CASTLRGGGAGGTGELFF. Variable domain in full (rest from reference TRBV13 and TRBJ2-2): AAGVIQSPRHLIKEKRETATLKCYPIPRHDTVYWYQQGPGQDPQFLISFYEKMQSDKGSIPDRFSAQQFSDYHSELNMSSLELGDSALYFCASTLRGGGAGGTGELFFGEGSRLTVL.

The rearrangement links TRBV20-1 to TRBJ2-1, with TRBD2 as a possible D gene (5 bases). CDR3 length: 14 residues. Germline loops: CDR1 DFQATT, CDR2 SNEGSKA (reference sequence). Trimming removed 6 bases from V and 6 bases from J, with 18 bases in between. CDR3 protein: CSATLQGGLNEQFF. The CDR3 region has the DNA TGCAGTGCCACCCTCCAAGGCGGGCTCAATGAGCAGTTCTTC.

Regarding this clonotype: A much larger clone is a single base away; this may be a read error. The chain links TRBV29-1 to TRBJ2-5, with 8 bases that match TRBD2. Looked up from germline, CDR1 is SQVTM and CDR2 is ANQGSEA. The CDR3 sequence is 13 residues long. CDR3 sequence reads: CSVRTGTREAQYF. For the CDR3, the DNA is TGCAGCGTTCGAACCGGGACTAGAGAGGCCCAGTACTTC. The variable domain in full, with the rest retrieved from reference TRBV29-1 and TRBJ2-5, is SAVISQKPSRDICQRGTSLTIQCQVDSQVTMMFWYRQQPGQSLTLIATANQGSEATYESGFVIDKFPISRPNLTFSTLTVSNMSPEDSSIYLCSVRTGTREAQYFGPGTRLLVL.

The chain employs TRBV11-2 and TRBJ2-7; no reliable D call. V was clipped by 0 bases and J by 4 bases, with 13 bases between them. Germline V gene sequence: CDR1 SGHAT, CDR2 FQNNGV. CDR3 length: 15 residues. Here the CDR3 DNA reads TGTGCCAGCAGCTTAGATCCCCCGATTCGGTACGAGCAGTACTTC. Translated, it gives CASSLDPPIRYEQYF.

As DNA, the CDR3 is TGTGCCAGCACCCTTGATGGATGGGTTGGAGGGACTCCCTACAATGAGCAGTTCTTC. The encoded protein is CASTLDGWVGGTPYNEQFF. The chain uses TRBV12-3 or TRBV12-4 and TRBJ2-1; D is perhaps TRBD2 (6 bases). CDR3 length: 19 amino acids. V was trimmed by 7 bases and J by 2 bases, leaving 27 bases between them.

As for this clonotype: One end of the junction varies from germline; a read error may be responsible. The chain employs TRBV10-3 and TRBJ2-7; 10 bases align to TRBD2. The CDR3 contains 16 residues. CDR1 is ENHRY and CDR2 is SYGVKD in the germline V gene. The CDR3 DNA reads TGTGCCATCGGTGAGTCTAGCGGGAGTCGCTCGTACGAGCAGTACTTC. Translating it yields CAIGESSGSRSYEQYF.

CDR3 nucleotides: TGTACCACCCGTAATGGCAATCAGCCCCAGCATTTT. As protein: CTTRNGNQPQHF. The J gene is TRBJ1-5, the V gene TRBV10-3; D is uncertain. The CDR3 sequence is 12 residues long. The germline gives CDR1 ENHRY, CDR2 SYGVKD.

This rearrangement joins TRBV20-1 to TRBJ2-3; D could derive from TRBD1 or TRBD2 (5 bases each). V was pared by 7 bases and J by 6 bases, with 20 bases between. Germline CDR1 reads DFQATT; CDR2 reads SNEGSKA (reference sequence). CDR3 size: 14 residues. The CDR3 here is CSVYGTKAIDTQYF. CDR3 bases: TGCAGTGTTTACGGGACGAAGGCGATCGATACGCAGTATTTT.

The table lists this clonotype with many counts. The chain is built from TRBV13 and TRBJ2-7; possible D gene TRBD1, 6 bases. Germline V gene sequence: CDR1 PRHDT, CDR2 FYEKMQ (reference sequence). The CDR3 extends over 15 amino acids. Trimming pared 5 bases from V and 3 bases from J, leaving 17 bases between. The CDR3 DNA reads as TGTGCCAGCAGCCCAATCAACAGGGCGGGCTACGAGCAGTACTTC. Amino acid sequence: CASSPINRAGYEQYF.

This clonotype was counted between two and nine times. The chain employs TRBV20-1 and TRBJ2-1, with TRBD2 matching over 10 bases. CDR3 length equals 16 residues. CDR1 is DFQATT, CDR2 SNEGSKA, per germline (reference sequence). Trimming at V came to 5 bases and at J to 4 bases, leaving 11 bases not matched to a gene. CDR3 in DNA: TGCAGTGCTCGACAGGCTAGCGGGAGTGCATACAATGAGCAGTTCTTC. Translating it yields CSARQASGSAYNEQFF.

This clonotype was detected a few times. The gene calls are TRBV28 and TRBJ2-7; maybe TRBD2 (5 bases). Trimming stripped 10 bases from V and 0 bases from J, with 13 bases between. The CDR3 length is 13 residues. Germline CDR1 and CDR2: MDHEN and SYDVKM. Here the CDR3 reads CATEGAVSYEQYF. CDR3 nucleotides: TGTGCCACCGAGGGAGCGGTCTCCTACGAGCAGTACTTC. Full variable domain (outside the CDR3, taken from reference TRBV28 and TRBJ2-7): DVKVTQSSRYLVKRTGEKVFLECVQDMDHENMFWYRQDPGLGLRLIYFSYDVKMKEKGDIPEGYSVSREKKERFSLILESASTNQTSMYLCATEGAVSYEQYFGPGTRLTVT.

The rearrangement uses TRBV5-1 and TRBJ2-5; D remains ambiguous. Deletions cut 6 bases from V and 2 bases from J, with 8 bases between. The CDR3 consists of 12 residues. Germline lookup yields CDR1 SGHRS and CDR2 YFSETQ. The CDR3 region has the DNA TGCGCCAGCACAGATCAGCAAGAGACCCAGTACTTC. It specifies CASTDQQETQYF. The variable domain in full, with the rest retrieved from reference TRBV5-1 and TRBJ2-5, is KAGVTQTPRYLIKTRGQQVTLSCSPISGHRSVSWYQQTPGQGLQFLFEYFSETQRNKGNFPGRFSGRQFSNSRSEMNVSTLELGDSALYLCASTDQQETQYFGPGTRLLVL.

This clonotype was counted only a few times. The chain carries TRBV28 and TRBJ2-1; unclear D gene. CDR1 is MDHEN, CDR2 SYDVKM, per germline. The CDR3 spans 12 residues. Trimming shortened V by 5 bases and J by 8 bases, and 10 bases separated the two germline ends. The CDR3 loop is CASSPPRHEQFF. The CDR3, as DNA: TGTGCCAGCAGTCCGCCCCGACATGAGCAGTTCTTC.

In its sample, this clonotype was seen many times. The V and J genes are TRBV5-1 and TRBJ2-5; TRBD2 might be the D (6 bases). The germline V gene encodes CDR1 SGHRS and CDR2 YFSETQ. V lost 0 bases, J lost 1 base, and 13 bases lay in between. This CDR3 contains 16 residues. The CDR3 nucleotides read TGCGCCAGCAGCTTGGCCGGGGGAAGAGGCCAAGAGACCCAGTACTTC. Protein: CASSLAGGRGQETQYF.

This clonotype has at least ten counts. This chain joins TRBV5-5 and TRBJ2-6; D remains unclear. V was cut by 5 bases and J by 0 bases, with 12 bases left in between. The CDR3 is made up of 16 amino acids. CDR1 and CDR2 from the germline V gene are SGHKS and YYEKEE (reference sequence). The CDR3 DNA follows: TGTGCCAGCAGTAATTGGGCCCGCTCTGGGGCCAACGTCCTGACTTTC. Its protein is CASSNWARSGANVLTF.

There are a few counts of this clonotype. This chain links TRBV20-1 with TRBJ2-5; 7 nucleotides match TRBD1. CDR3 length: 13 residues. V lost 5 bases, J lost 2 bases, and 5 bases stayed unmatched. Germline CDR1 reads DFQATT; CDR2 reads SNEGSKA (reference sequence). The CDR3 spells CSAPGQKQETQYF. The CDR3 nucleotides are TGCAGTGCTCCGGGACAGAAACAAGAGACCCAGTACTTC.

This clonotype was detected ten times or more. The chain couples TRBV9 to TRBJ2-7; D is possibly TRBD1 or TRBD2 (5 bases each). The CDR3 runs 12 residues. Germline V CDR1 and CDR2: SGDLS, YYNGEE. V was pared by 0 bases and J by 6 bases, with 7 bases between. The CDR3 loop is CASSVGGTEQYF. CDR3 DNA: TGTGCCAGCAGCGTAGGAGGGACCGAGCAGTACTTC.